The 11 T cell receptor beta chains below come from one sample, sequenced in a study of blood T cell repertoires in COVID-19. The assay was immunoSEQ multiplex PCR, and TCRdb's table has in-frame clones only and misses some. The sample shows about 140,000 clones, about 91% of them seen only once. What was sequenced was peripheral blood. These receptor sequences come from a human donor in a cohort sampled during active COVID-19.

The CDR3 DNA follows: TGTGCCAGCAGCAGGACAGCTTCATACTCTGGAAACACCATATATTTT. This translates into CASSRTASYSGNTIYF. The chain employs TRBV5-4 and TRBJ1-3, with D possibly being TRBD1 (6 bases). Trimming removed 4 bases at V and 0 bases at J, with 14 bases between. The CDR3 covers 16 residues. CDR1 is SGHNT, CDR2 YYREEE, per germline (reference sequence).

This sequence joins TRBV7-9 and TRBJ1-1, with D perhaps matching TRBD1 (6 bases). CDR3 size: 15 residues. Germline V CDR1 and CDR2: SEHNR, FQNEAQ (reference sequence). The ends were cut back, 1 base at V and 5 bases at J, with 14 bases in the middle. CDR3 nucleotides: TGTGCCAGCAGCTTAGTAACCGGGACAAGGACTGAAGCTTTCTTT. Translated, it gives CASSLVTGTRTEAFF.

CDR3 in amino acids: CASSLGQGAAEAFF. CDR3 nucleotides: TGTGCCAGTAGTCTGGGACAGGGGGCAGCTGAAGCTTTCTTT. The rearrangement uses TRBV19 and TRBJ1-1; 12 bases fit TRBD1. Germline V lookup: CDR1 LNHDA, CDR2 SQIVND (reference sequence). The CDR3 totals 14 residues. V trimming: 5 bases; J trimming: 6 bases; junction bases outside the gene matches: 4.

The V and J genes are TRBV27 and TRBJ2-5; a weak D match, TRBD1 (6 bases). The CDR3 has 16 amino acids. Trimming removed 0 bases from V and 1 base from J, with 12 bases in between. CDR1 MNHEY and CDR2 SMNVEV come from the germline V gene (reference sequence). For the CDR3, the DNA is TGTGCCAGCAGTTTATCGACAGGAATACTCCAAGAGACCCAGTACTTC. Translation: CASSLSTGILQETQYF.

This sequence joins TRBV29-1 and TRBJ1-2; the D is unclear. V was clipped by 6 bases and J by 2 bases, with 13 bases between them. The germline gives CDR1 SQVTM, CDR2 ANQGSEA. The CDR3 covers 13 residues. CDR3 DNA: TGCAGCGTCCGGAAGGCGGCGAACTATGGCTACACCTTC. Encoded protein: CSVRKAANYGYTF.

This clone was detected a few times. The rearrangement joins TRBV3-1 (or the pseudogene TRBV3-2) to TRBJ1-2; a weak D match, TRBD1 (6 bases). This CDR3 region has 15 residues. In germline, CDR1 is LGHDT, CDR2 YNNKEL (reference sequence). The V end was cut by 0 bases, the J end by 4 bases, with 12 bases between. Here the CDR3 DNA reads TGTGCCAGCAGCCAAGATCGCAGGGGCCTCTATGGCTACACCTTC. Its translation is CASSQDRRGLYGYTF.

The CDR3 protein is CASRPSGETQYF. The CDR3 coding sequence is TGTGCCAGCAGGCCTAGCGGAGAGACCCAGTACTTC. The chain couples TRBV12-3 or TRBV12-4 to TRBJ2-5, with 7 nucleotides matching TRBD2. This CDR3 has 12 amino acids. The V and J ends lost 6 bases and 4 bases, in that order; junction bases with no gene match: 2.

The V and J genes are TRBV27 and TRBJ2-1, with 7 bases matching TRBD2. Germline lookup yields CDR1 MNHEY and CDR2 SMNVEV (reference sequence). The CDR3 has 13 residues. With 5 bases clipped from V and 7 bases from J, the junction kept 5 bases outside the gene matches. CDR3 protein: CASSAGVPNEQFF. The CDR3 DNA is TGTGCCAGCAGTGCGGGGGTCCCGAATGAGCAGTTCTTC.

This rearrangement joins TRBV3-1 (or the pseudogene TRBV3-2) to TRBJ1-2, with D maybe TRBD1 (5 bases). The CDR3 has 14 amino acids. CDR1 is LGHDT and CDR2 is YNNKEL in the germline V gene (reference sequence). V was shortened by 3 bases and J by 9 bases, with 17 bases between the two germline ends. The CDR3 bases are TGTGCCAGCAGCCAGGCCCTTCAGGGAACGAGCTACACCTTC. Translated, it gives CASSQALQGTSYTF.

A single count supports this clone. The CDR3 DNA reads TGTGCCAGCAGGGCCGCCAGGCCCACCGGGGAGCTGTTTTTT. Translation gives CASRAARPTGELFF. This sequence joins TRBV7-2 and TRBJ2-2; D ambiguous. Trimming shortened V by 6 bases and J by 4 bases, and 12 bases separated the two germline ends. The germline gives CDR1 SGHTA, CDR2 FQGNSA. There are 14 residues in the CDR3.

This clone was detected only once. V usage is TRBV12-3 or TRBV12-4 and J usage is TRBJ2-5, with D possibly TRBD2 on 5 matching bases. This CDR3 is built from 13 residues. Trimming removed 8 bases from V and 4 bases from J, with 14 bases in between. The CDR3 loop reads CASGQEVGETQYF. CDR3 sequence (DNA): TGTGCCAGCGGGCAGGAGGTGGGAGAGACCCAGTACTTC.